The 25 T cell receptor beta chains below come from one sample, sequenced in a study of T cells in Graves' hyperthyroidism and ophthalmopathy. What was amplified from RNA transcripts were TCR beta CDR3 regions. Researchers ran a first-round RT-PCR on the TCR CDR3 using the HTBI primer set. TCRdb itself ran the multiplex PCR reads through MiXCR, one entry per CDR3 protein. The sample contains about 420,000 distinct CDR3 sequences, around a sixth of which appear only once. Material: blood. The receptors originated from a woman between 18 and 29 years old with Graves' hyperthyroidism.

This clonotype was found many times. This rearrangement joins TRBV3-1 to TRBJ1-1; D is ambiguous. The V and J ends lost 5 bases and 0 bases respectively, with 13 bases between them. The length of the CDR3 is 15 residues. Looked up from germline, CDR1 is LGHDT and CDR2 is YNNKEL (reference sequence). The CDR3: CASSSDGIMNTEAFF. For the CDR3, the DNA is TGTGCCAGCAGCTCGGACGGCATCATGAACACTGAAGCTTTCTTT.

The chain has TRBV6-2 or TRBV6-3 and TRBJ2-1; the D gene is possibly TRBD2 (5 bases). This CDR3 spans 13 amino acids. Germline-derived CDR1 and CDR2 are MNHEY and SVGEGT. The ends were cut back, 5 bases at V and 10 bases at J, with 15 bases in the middle. The CDR3 loop is CASSRLLVMEQFF. As DNA, the CDR3 is TGTGCCAGCAGTCGATTACTAGTTATGGAGCAGTTCTTC.

This clonotype was seen ten or more times. The rearrangement joins TRBV5-1 to TRBJ1-1; D call uncertain. The CDR3 totals 14 residues. The germline gives CDR1 SGHRS, CDR2 YFSETQ. The ends were cut back, 4 bases at V and 6 bases at J, with 16 bases in the middle. The CDR3 DNA reads as TGCGCCAGCAGCGTGGGCAGGCCCAGCGCTGAAGCTTTCTTT. This sequence encodes CASSVGRPSAEAFF.

The chain couples TRBV20-1 to TRBJ1-1; a weak D match, TRBD1 (6 bases). V was trimmed by 6 bases and J by 0 bases, leaving 20 bases between them. This CDR3 is 16 amino acids long. Germline lookup yields CDR1 DFQATT and CDR2 SNEGSKA (reference sequence). The CDR3 loop is CSARSSGAAMNTEAFF. CDR3 bases: TGCAGTGCGAGATCATCAGGGGCGGCCATGAACACTGAAGCTTTCTTT.

This chain joins TRBV20-1 and TRBJ2-5; 11 bases are shared with TRBD1. The V and J ends lost 3 bases and 4 bases, in that order; junction bases with no gene match: 4. This CDR3 is built from 14 residues. Per the germline V gene, CDR1 is DFQATT and CDR2 is SNEGSKA (reference sequence). CDR3 in DNA: TGCAGTGCTAGTGGACAGGGGGCGGGAGAGACCCAGTACTTC. Translation gives CSASGQGAGETQYF.

There are many counts of this clonotype. The chain uses TRBV12-3 or TRBV12-4 and TRBJ2-5; D gene unclear. The V end lost 6 bases, the J end lost 8 bases, and 16 bases lay between the germline ends. The CDR3 length is 13 residues. The CDR3 bases are TGTGCCAGCAGCTTCGGCGCAGATTATACCCAGTACTTC. Protein product: CASSFGADYTQYF.

This clonotype was seen ten or more times. The chain recombines TRBV6-1 with TRBJ1-1; 12 bases are a match to TRBD1. V trimming: 6 bases; J trimming: 4 bases; junction bases outside the gene matches: 6. Per germline, CDR1 MNHNS and CDR2 SASEGT. This CDR3 region has 15 residues. This CDR3 reads CASRGTGGASTEAFF. In nucleotides, the CDR3 is TGTGCCAGCAGGGGGACAGGGGGCGCGTCCACTGAAGCTTTCTTT.

A few counts support this clonotype. V is TRBV6-1 and J is TRBJ1-6; TRBD1 might be the D (5 bases). V was shortened by 4 bases and J by 2 bases, with 6 bases between the two germline ends. The CDR3 is made up of 14 amino acids. Germline-derived CDR1 and CDR2 are MNHNS and SASEGT. The CDR3 nucleotides are TGTGCCAGCAGTGGGGGGGCCTATAATTCACCCCTCCACTTT. Its translation: CASSGGAYNSPLHF.

The CDR3 DNA sequence: TGTGCCAGCAGCCAAGATGTCCAGGAGCAGTACTTC. As protein: CASSQDVQEQYF. The chain uses TRBV14 and TRBJ2-7; D unclear. Trimming stripped 0 bases from V and 7 bases from J, with 7 bases between. The CDR3 runs to 12 residues. Looked up from germline, CDR1 is SGHDN and CDR2 is FVKESK.

The chain employs TRBV10-2 and TRBJ2-2; TRBD2 might be the D (5 bases). Germline V CDR1 and CDR2: WSHSY, SAAADI. The V end lost 7 bases, the J end lost 2 bases, and 8 bases lay between the germline ends. This CDR3 is 13 amino acids long. The CDR3 here is CASTASNTGELFF. The CDR3 nucleotides are TGCGCCAGCACCGCTAGCAACACCGGGGAGCTGTTTTTT.

This clonotype was seen at least ten times. Mismatch with germline at one junction end may stem from a read error. The V gene is TRBV2, the J gene TRBJ1-1, with D perhaps TRBD1 (6 bases). This CDR3 is built from 13 residues. In germline, CDR1 is SNHLY, CDR2 FYNNEI. The chain's CDR3 is CANSEEGGTEAFF. The DNA for the CDR3 is TGTGCCAACAGTGAAGAGGGGGGCACTGAAGCTTTCTTT.

The V call is TRBV5-6, the J call TRBJ1-5, with D possibly being TRBD1 (6 bases). The germline V gene encodes CDR1 SGHDT and CDR2 YYEEEE. CDR3 length: 15 amino acids. V gave up 1 base and J gave up 0 bases, with 8 bases separating them. DNA for the CDR3: TGTGCCAGCAGCTTGTGGGGGCCTAGCAATCAGCCCCAGCATTTT. Translation gives CASSLWGPSNQPQHF.

The chain couples TRBV29-1 to TRBJ1-4, with D perhaps TRBD1 (6 bases). V lost 7 bases and J 8 bases, leaving 11 bases between the germline ends. In germline, CDR1 is SQVTM, CDR2 ANQGSEA. The CDR3 consists of 11 residues. In DNA form, the CDR3 reads TGCAGCGCACAGGGTAGCGAAAAACTGTTTTTT. It codes for CSAQGSEKLFF.

This clonotype was picked up many times. The CDR3 sequence is CASSPQATNEKLFF. The DNA of the CDR3 is TGTGCCAGCAGCCCGCAAGCAACTAATGAAAAACTGTTTTTT. This chain links TRBV11-2 with TRBJ1-4; D gene ambiguous. The CDR3 sequence is 14 residues long. V was cut by 5 bases and J by 0 bases, with 7 bases left in between. The V gene's germline CDR1 is SGHAT and CDR2 FQNNGV. The full variable domain, with the rest looked up from reference TRBV11-2 and TRBJ1-4, is EAGVAQSPRYKIIEKRQSVAFWCNPISGHATLYWYQQILGQGPKLLIQFQNNGVVDDSQLPKDRFSAERLKGVDSTLKIQPAKLEDSAVYLCASSPQATNEKLFFGSGTQLSVL.

This clonotype was seen repeatedly, ten times or more. This chain uses TRBV3-1 with TRBJ2-2, with no clear D. CDR3 length: 14 residues. Germline CDR1 and CDR2: LGHDT and YNNKEL (reference sequence). The V gene lost 3 bases and the J gene lost 7 bases, with 12 bases spanning the gap. CDR3 nucleotide sequence: TGTGCCAGCAGCCAGCACCCTCGGGTCGGGGAGCTGTTTTTT. Protein: CASSQHPRVGELFF.

The sample holds many counts of this clonotype. The rearrangement links TRBV11-2 to TRBJ2-3; D unresolved. V was pared by 5 bases and J by 0 bases, with 9 bases between. CDR3 length equals 14 residues. From germline, CDR1 is SGHAT and CDR2 FQNNGV. Here the CDR3 DNA reads TGTGCCAGCAGCCGACTCCCTAGCACAGATACGCAGTATTTT. Encoded protein: CASSRLPSTDTQYF.

This clonotype was recorded many times. V and J are TRBV10-3 and TRBJ1-2; no reliable D call. The length of the CDR3 is 15 residues. V was trimmed by 4 bases and J by 0 bases, leaving 12 bases between them. Germline assignment: CDR1 ENHRY and CDR2 SYGVKD. The CDR3 region has the DNA TGTGCCATCAGTGTTCACGGAGCCACTAACTATGGCTACACCTTC. It translates to CAISVHGATNYGYTF.

This clonotype came up many times. The chain carries TRBV5-6 and TRBJ2-3; the match to TRBD1 covers 9 bases. CDR3 length: 14 residues. Unmatched junction bases numbered 2, after V lost 2 bases and J lost 4 bases. Germline V gene lookup returns CDR1 SGHDT and CDR2 YYEEEE. This chain's CDR3 is CASSLQGAPDTQYF. The DNA of the CDR3 is TGTGCCAGCAGCTTACAGGGGGCCCCAGATACGCAGTATTTT.

This clonotype was seen ten or more times. The chain is built from TRBV7-9 and TRBJ2-5; tentatively, D is TRBD2 (5 bases). Per the germline V gene, CDR1 is SEHNR and CDR2 is FQNEAQ (reference sequence). This CDR3 contains 14 residues. Trimming took off 2 bases at V and 2 bases at J, with 9 bases between the two ends. The CDR3 coding sequence is TGTGCCAGCAGCTTACGTAGCGCTCAAGAGACCCAGTACTTC. Translating gives CASSLRSAQETQYF.

This clonotype was recorded at least ten times. This chain connects TRBV12-3 or TRBV12-4 to TRBJ2-1; possibly TRBD2 for D (5 bases). With 5 bases removed from V and 7 bases from J, the gap between germline ends came to 15 bases. This CDR3 spans 14 amino acids. The CDR3 DNA follows: TGTGCCAGCAGTCGTGGCCGGGATAAGAATGAGCAGTTCTTC. Translation gives CASSRGRDKNEQFF.

The rearrangement links TRBV7-8 to TRBJ1-2, with 7 bases that match TRBD1. The J segment lost 6 bases and the V segment lost 4 bases, leaving 8 bases of the junction unmatched. Per the germline V gene, CDR1 is SGHVS and CDR2 is FQNEAQ. This CDR3 has 14 residues. This CDR3 reads CASSSSGTANGYTF. CDR3 sequence (DNA): TGTGCCAGCAGCTCGTCCGGGACAGCGAATGGCTACACCTTC.

With respect to this clonotype: This clone may be a read error of a much larger clone one base away. The chain joins TRBV20-1 to TRBJ1-1; D unclear. CDR3 length equals 14 residues. Germline CDR1 DFQATT, CDR2 SNEGSKA (reference sequence). For the CDR3, the DNA is TGCAGTGCTAGAGATTCCAGGTCCAACACTGAATCTTTCTTT. It codes for CSARDSRSNTESFF.

This clonotype appeared a few times. The chain couples TRBV19 to TRBJ1-1; D gene unclear. This CDR3 has 13 amino acids. The germline V gene encodes CDR1 LNHDA and CDR2 SQIVND (reference sequence). V was cut by 2 bases and J by 3 bases, with 7 bases left in between. CDR3 in DNA: TGTGCCAGTAGTATAAAGCTGTACACTGAAGCTTTCTTT. This gives the protein CASSIKLYTEAFF.

The sample holds many counts of this clonotype. The rearrangement uses TRBV5-1 and TRBJ2-3; 8 bases agree with TRBD2. Germline loops: CDR1 SGHRS, CDR2 YFSETQ. The V segment lost 3 bases and the J segment 4 bases; nucleotides outside the gene matches: 4. CDR3 length: 14 amino acids. The CDR3 sequence: CASSSGLVPDTQYF. CDR3 coding DNA: TGCGCCAGCAGCTCGGGACTAGTTCCAGATACGCAGTATTTT.

The chain employs TRBV4-1 and TRBJ2-5; D might be TRBD1 (6 bases). Per germline, CDR1 MGHRA and CDR2 YSYEKL. This CDR3 has 17 amino acids. With 3 bases removed from V and 5 bases from J, the gap between germline ends came to 22 bases. CDR3 protein: CASSQGHRLGRGETQYF. The DNA for the CDR3 is TGCGCCAGCAGCCAGGGACACAGATTGGGGCGAGGGGAGACCCAGTACTTC.